These 27 T cell receptor beta chains were sequenced from one sample in a study of Graves' ophthalmopathy and Graves' hyperthyroidism. Amplified TCR beta CDR3 regions were obtained using RNA transcripts as template. Second-round multiplex PCR came after a first-round RT-PCR that employed HTBI primers. Each CDR3 protein is one row after TCRdb ran MiXCR on the multiplex PCR reads. The sample lists almost 750,000 distinct CDR3 sequences; approximately 40% were seen once. Specimen: peripheral blood. These receptor sequences come from an adult man with Graves' ophthalmopathy.

On this clonotype: Since a much larger clone is just one base distant, this may be a read error. The gene calls are TRBV29-1 and TRBJ2-5, with a tentative D call TRBD1 (6 bases). Germline CDR1 SQVTM, CDR2 ANQGSEA. The CDR3 covers 12 residues. For the CDR3, the DNA is TGCAGCGTAGAACAGGGTGAAGAGGCCCAGTACTTC. Translating gives CSVEQGEEAQYF.

Worth noting for this clonotype: At one end, the junction sequence differs from germline, possibly due to a read error. This chain connects TRBV29-1 to TRBJ2-6; TRBD2 agrees at 9 bases. The V gene's germline CDR1 is SQVTM and CDR2 ANQGSEA. This CDR3 spans 11 amino acids. CDR3 DNA sequence: TGCAGCGTCAGGCGGGGGGGGACTGAAGCTTTC. This sequence encodes CSVRRGGTEAF.

The CDR3 DNA sequence: TGTGCCAGCAGCCATGTCAGGGACTATGGCTACACCTTC. Its protein is CASSHVRDYGYTF. The chain is built from TRBV10-3 and TRBJ1-2, with a tentative D call TRBD1 (5 bases). Germline V gene data show CDR1 as ENHRY and CDR2 as SYGVKD. The CDR3 runs 13 residues. V dropped 10 bases and J dropped 3 bases, with 15 bases sitting between them.

This clonotype showed up just a few times. The chain links TRBV12-3 or TRBV12-4 to TRBJ2-5; D unclear. V was clipped by 1 base and J by 2 bases, with 8 bases between them. The CDR3 consists of 14 residues. CDR3 coding DNA: TGTGCCAGCAGTTTAGAACGGGTTCAAGAGACCCAGTACTTC. Translated, it gives CASSLERVQETQYF.

Details on this clonotype: The junction and the germline gene differ at one end; a read error may be behind it. The chain couples TRBV19 to TRBJ1-2; 10 bases are a match to TRBD1. This CDR3 has 13 residues. Germline V CDR1 and CDR2: LNHDA, SQIVND (reference sequence). The CDR3 loop reads CASTTGGEGGYIF. CDR3 in DNA: TGTGCCAGTACGACAGGGGGCGAAGGTGGCTACATCTTC. Using reference TRBV19 and TRBJ1-2 for the parts outside the CDR3, the full variable domain is DGGITQSPKYLFRKEGQNVTLSCEQNLNHDAMYWYRQDPGQGLRLIYYSQIVNDFQKGDIAEGYSVSREKKESFPLTVTSAQKNPTAFYLCASTTGGEGGYIFGSGTRLTVV.

A remark on this clonotype: A much larger clonotype is one base distant, so this may be a read error. The final CDR3 position lacks the conserved phenylalanine or tryptophan, pointing to a likely read error. The chain links TRBV11-1 to TRBJ1-1; 8 bases align to TRBD1. The germline V gene encodes CDR1 SGHAT and CDR2 FQDESV (reference sequence). The CDR3 is made up of 15 amino acids. J lost 4 bases, V lost 0 bases, and 4 bases had no gene match. In DNA, the CDR3 is TGTGCCAGCAGCTTAGCAGGTCAGGGGGCCACTGAAGCTTTCTCT. Translation: CASSLAGQGATEAFS.

The chain couples TRBV5-1 to TRBJ2-5; 8 positions match TRBD2. With 0 bases clipped from V and 2 bases from J, the junction kept 9 bases outside the gene matches. The germline CDR1 and CDR2 sequences are SGHRS and YFSETQ. CDR3 length: 17 residues. CDR3 sequence: CASSLALYSGGQETQYF. The CDR3 DNA reads TGCGCCAGCAGCTTGGCCTTATACAGCGGGGGACAAGAGACCCAGTACTTC.

The chain employs TRBV6-5 and TRBJ2-7; perhaps TRBD2 as D (6 bases). CDR3 size: 16 residues. Germline values: CDR1 MNHEY, CDR2 SVGAGI. Trimming cost V 4 bases and J 3 bases, with 19 bases left between them. The CDR3 protein is CASSFGGDRGIYEQYF. The CDR3 DNA reads TGTGCCAGCAGTTTCGGAGGGGACCGAGGGATCTACGAGCAGTACTTC.

This clonotype appeared many times. DNA for the CDR3: TGTGCCAGCAGCGTTCGACAGGCCGACACTGAAGCTTTCTTT. Amino acid sequence: CASSVRQADTEAFF. V gene TRBV9 combines with J gene TRBJ1-1; D perhaps matches TRBD1 (6 bases). From germline, CDR1 is SGDLS and CDR2 YYNGEE. The CDR3 has 14 amino acids. Deletions cut 2 bases from V and 3 bases from J, with 11 bases between. Full variable domain (remainder filled in from reference TRBV9 and TRBJ1-1): DSGVTQTPKHLITATGQRVTLRCSPRSGDLSVYWYQQSLDQGLQFLIQYYNGEERAKGNILERFSAQQFPDLHSELNLSSLELGDSALYFCASSVRQADTEAFFGQGTRLTVV.

The chain combines TRBV5-5 with TRBJ1-4; possibly TRBD1 for D (5 bases). V gave up 5 bases and J gave up 5 bases, with 10 bases separating them. The CDR3 consists of 13 residues. Per the germline V gene, CDR1 is SGHKS and CDR2 is YYEKEE (reference sequence). This CDR3 is CASRAGTNEKLFF. In DNA, the CDR3 is TGTGCCAGCAGGGCCGGGACGAATGAAAAACTGTTTTTT.

This clonotype was observed many times. The rearrangement uses TRBV20-1 and TRBJ1-4, with D uncertain. CDR3 length: 10 amino acids. Germline lookup yields CDR1 DFQATT and CDR2 SNEGSKA (reference sequence). V lost 3 bases and J lost 8, with 4 bases in between. DNA of the CDR3: TGCAGTGCTAGTAAGGAAAAACTGTTTTTT. Translated, it gives CSASKEKLFF.

The genes are TRBV7-2 and TRBJ2-6, with 8 bases lining up with TRBD2. There are 18 residues in the CDR3. Per the germline V gene, CDR1 is SGHTA and CDR2 is FQGNSA. After removal of 5 bases from V and 0 bases from J, the junction contained 9 bases not matched to a gene. CDR3 in amino acids: CASSVVGGARSGANVLTF. Here the CDR3 DNA reads TGTGCCAGCAGCGTTGTCGGGGGGGCCCGCTCTGGGGCCAACGTCCTGACTTTC.

This clonotype was picked up a small number of times. The rearrangement joins TRBV19 to TRBJ2-5, with 9 bases lining up with TRBD1. This CDR3 is built from 16 residues. V shed 5 bases and J 4 bases; nucleotides not matched to a gene: 11. Germline assignment: CDR1 LNHDA and CDR2 SQIVND (reference sequence). The CDR3 protein is CASSRTNRGRGETQYF. CDR3 DNA: TGTGCCAGTAGTCGGACGAACAGGGGGCGAGGAGAGACCCAGTACTTC.

This clonotype has ten or more counts. This chain uses TRBV14 with TRBJ1-2; 7 bases are a match to TRBD1. Germline V gene data show CDR1 as SGHDN and CDR2 as FVKESK. V was pared by 0 bases and J by 3 bases, with 1 base of the junction left unmatched. This CDR3 region has 14 residues. CDR3 sequence (DNA): TGTGCCAGCAGCCAAGATGGGACAGACTATGGCTACACCTTC. Amino acid sequence: CASSQDGTDYGYTF.

The V call is TRBV19, the J call TRBJ2-7; a weak D match, TRBD1 (5 bases). V shed 5 bases and J shed 3 bases, with 8 bases lying between them. CDR1 and CDR2 (germline): LNHDA, SQIVND (reference sequence). The CDR3 is 12 amino acids. CDR3 coding DNA: TGTGCCAGTAGTGGGGCGAACTACGAGCAGTACTTC. Its protein is CASSGANYEQYF.

V usage is TRBV29-1 and J usage is TRBJ1-5, with D uncertain. Germline V gives CDR1 SQVTM, CDR2 ANQGSEA. This CDR3 is 10 amino acids long. Here the CDR3 reads CRVSNQPQHF. DNA for the CDR3: TGCAGGGTTAGCAATCAGCCCCAGCATTTT.

The CDR3 spells CASRFGIHYEQYF. The DNA for the CDR3 is TGTGCCAGCAGGTTCGGGATACACTACGAGCAGTACTTC. The V call is TRBV6-5, the J call TRBJ2-7, with D perhaps TRBD2 (5 bases). With 6 bases removed from V and 3 bases from J, the gap between germline ends came to 12 bases. The germline V gene has CDR1 MNHEY and CDR2 SVGAGI. The CDR3 spans 13 residues.

The rearrangement joins TRBV7-2 to TRBJ2-5; 11 nucleotides line up with TRBD2. CDR1 is SGHTA and CDR2 is FQGNSA in the germline V gene. Germline trimming cut 2 bases from V and 4 bases from J; bases unmatched to any gene: 6. The CDR3 length is 16 residues. In DNA, the CDR3 is TGTGCCAGCAGCTTACTGCGACTAGCGGGACGAGAGACCCAGTACTTC. The encoded protein is CASSLLRLAGRETQYF.

This clonotype occurred a few times. The V and J genes are TRBV2 and TRBJ1-2; D not certain. Trimming removed 5 bases at V and 0 bases at J, with 7 bases between. Germline CDR1 SNHLY, CDR2 FYNNEI. The CDR3 has 13 residues. This CDR3 reads CASSYEANYGYTF. CDR3 nucleotides: TGTGCCAGCAGTTACGAAGCTAACTATGGCTACACCTTC.

With regard to this clonotype: One end of the junction varies from germline; a read error may be responsible. The chain carries TRBV19 and TRBJ1-5; D gene ambiguous. The CDR3 contains 13 residues. Germline values: CDR1 LNHDA, CDR2 SQIVND (reference sequence). The CDR3 here is CAWSRGSNRPQHF. Here the CDR3 DNA reads TGTGCCTGGAGTAGAGGCTCCAATCGGCCCCAGCATTTT.

The J gene is TRBJ1-3, the V gene TRBV19; tentatively, D is TRBD1 (6 bases). This CDR3 contains 15 residues. Germline V CDR1 and CDR2: LNHDA, SQIVND (reference sequence). The V end was cut by 7 bases, the J end by 2 bases, with 15 bases between. The CDR3 sequence: CASTTSGGTGNTIYF. CDR3 sequence (DNA): TGTGCCAGTACTACCTCCGGGGGCACTGGAAACACCATATATTTT.

The chain joins TRBV7-2 to TRBJ2-7; the match to TRBD1 covers 11 bases. The CDR3 runs 13 residues. Germline trimming cut 8 bases from V and 6 bases from J; bases unmatched to any gene: 6. The V gene's germline CDR1 is SGHTA and CDR2 FQGNSA. Here the CDR3 DNA reads TGTGCCAGCTCTTACGGACAGGGGGCCGAGCAGTACTTC. It translates to CASSYGQGAEQYF.

This clonotype was observed a few times. The chain joins TRBV19 to TRBJ2-5, with TRBD1 matching 9 bases. The V gene's germline CDR1 is LNHDA and CDR2 SQIVND (reference sequence). V shed 2 bases and J 5 bases; nucleotides not matched to a gene: 6. This CDR3 is 15 amino acids long. CDR3 in amino acids: CASSITTGGVETQYF. The CDR3 region has the DNA TGTGCCAGTAGTATAACGACAGGGGGAGTTGAGACCCAGTACTTC. The full variable domain, rest sourced from reference TRBV19 and TRBJ2-5, is DGGITQSPKYLFRKEGQNVTLSCEQNLNHDAMYWYRQDPGQGLRLIYYSQIVNDFQKGDIAEGYSVSREKKESFPLTVTSAQKNPTAFYLCASSITTGGVETQYFGPGTRLLVL.

The table lists this clonotype with many counts. This chain uses TRBV7-9 with TRBJ2-7, with 9 bases aligning to TRBD2. Germline V CDR1 and CDR2: SEHNR, FQNEAQ (reference sequence). The V segment lost 8 bases and the J segment 2 bases; nucleotides outside the gene matches: 10. The CDR3 extends over 15 amino acids. In DNA form, the CDR3 reads TGTGCCAGCCGCCCCCCTAGCGGGAAAACCTACGAGCAGTACTTC. The encoded protein is CASRPPSGKTYEQYF.

The rearrangement uses TRBV25-1 and TRBJ1-1, with TRBD1 matching over 7 bases. Per the germline V gene, CDR1 is MGHDK and CDR2 is SYGVNS. With V trimmed by 8 bases and J by 5 bases, 11 bases remained unmatched. The CDR3 runs to 14 residues. In DNA, the CDR3 is TGTGCCAGCGTCCTAGACAGGGTAGGAACTGAAGCTTTCTTT. Protein: CASVLDRVGTEAFF.

The V call is TRBV7-8, the J call TRBJ1-2; D is perhaps TRBD1 (6 bases). Germline V gene lookup returns CDR1 SGHVS and CDR2 FQNEAQ. The CDR3 runs to 15 residues. V shed 8 bases and J shed 2 bases, with 18 bases lying between them. CDR3 sequence reads: CASGPPKGTNYGYTF. CDR3 in DNA: TGTGCCAGCGGTCCCCCTAAGGGGACAAACTATGGCTACACCTTC. The whole variable domain, remainder taken from reference TRBV7-8 and TRBJ1-2, is GAGVSQSPRYKVAKRGQDVALRCDPISGHVSLFWYQQALGQGPEFLTYFQNEAQLDKSGLPSDRFFAERPEGSVSTLKIQRTQQEDSAVYLCASGPPKGTNYGYTFGSGTRLTVV.

In this sample, this clonotype turned up many times. The genes are TRBV12-3 or TRBV12-4 and TRBJ1-3; D might be TRBD1 (6 bases). The CDR3 runs to 14 residues. Trimming cost V 6 bases and J 2 bases, with 11 bases left between them. The CDR3 is CASSDRNPGNTIYF. The DNA of the CDR3 is TGTGCCAGCAGCGACAGGAATCCTGGAAACACCATATATTTT.